Given below is one TCR beta chain in context. The antigen is undetermined. An approximately 180 ng quantity of DNA, roughly 29,000 T cell genomes, went into the sorted-subset replicate PCRs. Produced via immunoSEQ multiplex PCR; TCRdb's table is partial and in-frame only. The sample consists of about a million clones, approximately 80% of them appearing once. The data are from a study of shared clonotypes between healthy human individuals. As for the study in general: There were three CD4 naive, three CD4 memory, two CD8 naive and one CD8 memory plates per donor.

General study results and limits: Sample collection involved blood only; tissue repertoires are likely different.

The healthy adult donors were HIV-negative and reported no recent acute infections or vaccinations. CDR1 is MNHEY, CDR2 SMNVEV, per germline (reference sequence). Trimming cost V 3 bases and J 3 bases; bases outside gene matches: 20. The CDR3 sequence is 20 residues long. The TCR originated in a man between 18 and 35 years old in good health. Some clones in this sample may be carry-over from other donors' samples. V gene TRBV27 combines with J gene TRBJ2-5, with 9 nucleotides matching TRBD2. The source material was memory CD4+ T cells from PBMCs. The subset: CD45RA-negative fraction. The CDR3 DNA reads TGTGCCAGCAGTTTCCGGGAACCGTTGGGTGCGGGAGGGCCGGAAGAGACCCAGTACTTC. It yields the protein CASSFREPLGAGGPEETQYF.